What follows are 3 T cell receptor beta chains derived from one specimen sequenced in a study of T-cell memory formation after mild COVID-19. A single record per CDR3 protein comes from TCRdb applying MiXCR to the 5' RACE reads. The sample shows 450,000 or so distinct CDR3 sequences, more than 20% of them seen only once. The sample comprised PBMCs or a T cell subset sorted from them (not recorded which). Receptors originate from an adult woman who had mild COVID-19 (a few samples of this study predate the infection). Cell type and time point are not known.

This clonotype was picked up one time. CDR3: CAWKGQESPRGTQYF. The DNA of the CDR3 is TGTGCCTGGAAGGGACAGGAGTCTCCAAGAGGGACCCAGTACTTC. This chain joins TRBV30 and TRBJ2-5, with TRBD1 matching 8 bases. The V and J ends lost 4 bases and 7 bases, in that order; junction bases with no gene match: 14. Germline CDR1 reads GTSNPN; CDR2 reads SVGIG (reference sequence). The CDR3 runs 15 residues. Full variable domain (outside the CDR3, taken from reference TRBV30 and TRBJ2-5): SQTIHQWPATLVQPVGSPLSLECTVEGTSNPNLYWYRQAAGRGLQLLFYSVGIGQISSEVPQNLSASRPQDRQFILSSKKLLLSDSGFYLCAWKGQESPRGTQYFGPGTRLLVL.

In its sample, this clonotype was seen a few times. The chain uses TRBV7-2 and TRBJ1-5, with TRBD1 as a possible D gene (6 bases). Trimming left V 4 bases short and J 4 bases short, with 14 bases between. Per the germline V gene, CDR1 is SGHTA and CDR2 is FQGNSA. CDR3 length equals 15 residues. For the CDR3, the DNA is TGTGCCAGCAGCTCCGTGGGGGCAGGAAATCAGCCCCAGCATTTT. It is translated as CASSSVGAGNQPQHF.

The gene calls are TRBV5-1 and TRBJ2-1; 11 nucleotides match TRBD2. The germline CDR1 and CDR2 sequences are SGHRS and YFSETQ. This CDR3 contains 13 residues. Trimming cost V 4 bases and J 10 bases; bases outside gene matches: 4. The CDR3 region is CASSTGLAVEQFF. The CDR3 DNA sequence: TGCGCCAGCAGCACGGGACTAGCGGTAGAGCAGTTCTTC.